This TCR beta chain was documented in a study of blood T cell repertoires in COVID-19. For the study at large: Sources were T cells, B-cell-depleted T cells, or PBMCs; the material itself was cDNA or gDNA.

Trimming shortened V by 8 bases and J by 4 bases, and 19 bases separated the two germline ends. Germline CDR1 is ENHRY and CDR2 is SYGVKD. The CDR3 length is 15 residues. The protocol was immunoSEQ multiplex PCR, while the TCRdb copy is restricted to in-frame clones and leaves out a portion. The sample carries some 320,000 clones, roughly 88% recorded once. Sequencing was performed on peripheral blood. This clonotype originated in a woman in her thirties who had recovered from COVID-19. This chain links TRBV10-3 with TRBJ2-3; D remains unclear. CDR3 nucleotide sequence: TGTGCCATCGCACCTAATCTGGAGTTCGCAGATACGCAGTATTTT. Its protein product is CAIAPNLEFADTQYF.